This T cell receptor beta chain was recovered during a study of T cell changes during pregnancy in multiple sclerosis. The method was immunoSEQ multiplex PCR; TCRdb's version includes in-frame clones alone and lacks a portion of them. Of around 44,000 clones listed, roughly 92% were seen once; the top ten hold approximately 1.2%. V lost 5 bases to trimming and J lost 5 bases; unmatched junction nucleotides: 7. The CDR3 has 15 residues. Germline V gene sequence: CDR1 MNHEY, CDR2 SVGAGI. The material sequenced was peripheral blood. The receptor was isolated from a female donor with multiple sclerosis, enrolled in a pregnancy study. The chain couples TRBV6-5 to TRBJ2-5; TRBD2 agrees at 11 bases. The DNA of the CDR3 is TGTGCCAGCAGTCGTACTAGCGGGAGTCTGGAGACCCAGTACTTC. Translation gives CASSRTSGSLETQYF.